This T cell receptor beta chain stems from a study of radiation and T cells in renal cell carcinoma. Treatment denoted: 15 Gy SBRT to primary tumor, nephrectomy 4 weeks later. Assay: immunoSEQ multiplex PCR; the TCRdb copy retains only in-frame clones and omits some. The data show 15,000 to 20,000 clones, 55% to 70% seen once. The CDR3 loop spans 18 amino acids. V gave up 4 bases and J gave up 0 bases, with 21 bases separating them. Per germline, CDR1 SGHDT and CDR2 YYEEEE. In regard to this clone: Its matching antigen is unknown.

Points from the study as a whole: Dominant CDR3 motifs were more common in irradiated tumors than controls.

The TCR was taken from a woman aged 70 to 79 with renal cell carcinoma. The chain is built from TRBV5-6 and TRBJ2-3; D is uncertain. The source material was tumor tissue, sampled from a patient whose treatment included radiotherapy and nephrectomy. CDR3 residues: CASSMVGFLGSSTDTQYF. The CDR3 coding sequence is TGTGCCAGCAGCATGGTGGGGTTTCTTGGGTCTAGCACAGATACGCAGTATTTT. The variable domain in full, completed from reference TRBV5-6 and TRBJ2-3, reads DAGVTQSPTHLIKTRGQQVTLRCSPKSGHDTVSWYQQALGQGPQFIFQYYEEEERQRGNFPDRFSGHQFPNYSSELNVNALLLGDSALYLCASSMVGFLGSSTDTQYFGPGTRLTVL.